A selection of T cell receptor beta chains follows, all from one sample in a study of T cells in Graves' hyperthyroidism and ophthalmopathy. TCRdb re-called the multiplex PCR reads with MiXCR, one entry per CDR3 protein. The sample includes about 640,000 distinct CDR3 sequences, about 14% of them seen just once. The sequencing sample was made of blood. The receptors stem from a woman aged 45-59 years with Graves' ophthalmopathy. The CDR3 runs from the conserved cysteine through the conserved F or W. Each record gives: V gene, clone size, D gene, J gene, CDR3 length, CDR3 protein, CDR3 DNA. A D gene is named only where the DNA matches it firmly. Only part of the rows carry a size: once, few, many, or a class if the clone is expanded.

v_call: TRBV11-3; clone_size: -; d_call: TRBD1; j_call: TRBJ2-4; cdr3_length: 16; cdr3_aa: CASSGGQGVAKNIQYF; cdr3_nt: TGTGCCAGCAGCGGGGGACAGGGTGTAGCCAAAAACATTCAGTACTTC
v_call: TRBV5-1; clone_size: once; d_call: TRBD2; j_call: TRBJ2-5; cdr3_length: 16; cdr3_aa: CASSLDRPGTRETQYF; cdr3_nt: TGCGCCAGCAGCTTGGATCGGCCCGGGACTAGAGAGACCCAGTACTTC
v_call: TRBV10-3; clone_size: many; d_call: TRBD2; j_call: TRBJ2-7; cdr3_length: 14; cdr3_aa: CAISDGTSVYEQYF; cdr3_nt: TGTGCCATCAGCGACGGGACTAGCGTCTACGAGCAGTACTTC
v_call: TRBV7-2; clone_size: many; d_call: -; j_call: TRBJ1-2; cdr3_length: 14; cdr3_aa: CASSSSTRMDGYTF; cdr3_nt: TGTGCCAGCAGCTCGTCGACAAGGATGGATGGCTACACCTTC
v_call: TRBV12-5; clone_size: -; d_call: TRBD1; j_call: TRBJ2-5; cdr3_length: 13; cdr3_aa: CASGLTGRETQYF; cdr3_nt: TGTGCTAGTGGCCTGACAGGGAGAGAGACCCAGTACTTC
v_call: TRBV3-1; clone_size: many; d_call: -; j_call: TRBJ1-5; cdr3_length: 14; cdr3_aa: CASSLRNRNQPQHF; cdr3_nt: TGTGCCAGCAGCCTAAGAAACAGGAATCAGCCCCAGCATTTT
v_call: TRBV5-1; clone_size: many; d_call: TRBD2; j_call: TRBJ2-1; cdr3_length: 15; cdr3_aa: CASSGGTRSYNEQFF; cdr3_nt: TGCGCCAGCAGCGGGGGGACTAGGTCCTACAATGAGCAGTTCTTC
v_call: TRBV7-2; clone_size: many; d_call: TRBD2; j_call: TRBJ2-5; cdr3_length: 15; cdr3_aa: CASSLGLAEKETQYF; cdr3_nt: TGTGCCAGCAGCTTAGGACTAGCGGAAAAAGAGACCCAGTACTTC
v_call: TRBV7-9; clone_size: few; d_call: -; j_call: TRBJ1-1; cdr3_length: 16; cdr3_aa: CASSFKLTTGPPEGLF; cdr3_nt: TGTGCCAGCAGCTTTAAGCTTACGACAGGACCTCCTGAAGGGCTCTTT
v_call: TRBV6-2/TRBV6-3; clone_size: few; d_call: -; j_call: TRBJ1-2; cdr3_length: 13; cdr3_aa: CASSYEALYGYTF; cdr3_nt: TGTGCCAGCAGTTACGAAGCTCTCTATGGCTACACCTTC
v_call: TRBV6-1; clone_size: -; d_call: TRBD1; j_call: TRBJ1-5; cdr3_length: 17; cdr3_aa: CASSEGGGGGSNQPQHF; cdr3_nt: TGTGCCAGCAGTGAAGGGGGAGGGGGCGGGAGCAATCAGCCCCAGCATTTT
v_call: TRBV6-5; clone_size: few; d_call: -; j_call: TRBJ2-7; cdr3_length: 13; cdr3_aa: CASSYSVVHEQYF; cdr3_nt: TGTGCCAGCAGTTACTCGGTAGTCCACGAGCAGTACTTC
v_call: TRBV18; clone_size: many; d_call: TRBD2; j_call: TRBJ2-7; cdr3_length: 15; cdr3_aa: CASSPWTSHSYEQYF; cdr3_nt: TGTGCCAGCTCACCATGGACTAGCCACTCCTACGAGCAGTACTTC
v_call: TRBV6-1; clone_size: many; d_call: TRBD1; j_call: TRBJ2-5; cdr3_length: 16; cdr3_aa: CASSSLRDRRSETQYF; cdr3_nt: TGTGCCAGCAGCTCTCTCCGGGACAGGCGTTCAGAGACCCAGTACTTC